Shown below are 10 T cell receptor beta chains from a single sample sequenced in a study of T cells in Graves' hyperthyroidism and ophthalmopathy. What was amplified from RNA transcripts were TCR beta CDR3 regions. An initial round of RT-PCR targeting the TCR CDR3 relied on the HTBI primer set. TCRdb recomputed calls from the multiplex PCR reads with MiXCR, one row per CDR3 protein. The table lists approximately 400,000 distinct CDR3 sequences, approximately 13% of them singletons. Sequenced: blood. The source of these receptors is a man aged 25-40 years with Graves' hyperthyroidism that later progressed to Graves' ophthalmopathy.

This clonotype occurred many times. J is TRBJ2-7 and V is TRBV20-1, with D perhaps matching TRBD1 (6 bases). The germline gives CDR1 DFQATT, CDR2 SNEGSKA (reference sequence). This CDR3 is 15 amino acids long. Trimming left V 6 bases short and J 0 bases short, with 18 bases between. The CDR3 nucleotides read TGCAGTGCAACAGTAGACAGGTCCTACTCCTACGAGCAGTACTTC. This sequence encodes CSATVDRSYSYEQYF.

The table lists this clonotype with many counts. CDR3 sequence: CASSPGGGKVDEQYF. CDR3 in DNA: TGTGCCAGCAGTCCCGGGGGTGGAAAAGTGGACGAGCAGTACTTC. This chain joins TRBV6-1 and TRBJ2-7, with D possibly matching TRBD2 (6 bases). Trimming stripped 5 bases from V and 5 bases from J, with 19 bases between. Germline V gene lookup returns CDR1 MNHNS and CDR2 SASEGT. The CDR3 has 15 residues.

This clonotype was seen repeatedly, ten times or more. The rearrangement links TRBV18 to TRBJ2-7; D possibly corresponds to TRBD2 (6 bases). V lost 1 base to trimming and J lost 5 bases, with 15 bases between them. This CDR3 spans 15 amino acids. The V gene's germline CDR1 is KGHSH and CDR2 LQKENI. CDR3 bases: TGTGCCAGCTCACCACGGTCACTAGCCGTCGACGAGCAGTACTTC. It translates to CASSPRSLAVDEQYF.

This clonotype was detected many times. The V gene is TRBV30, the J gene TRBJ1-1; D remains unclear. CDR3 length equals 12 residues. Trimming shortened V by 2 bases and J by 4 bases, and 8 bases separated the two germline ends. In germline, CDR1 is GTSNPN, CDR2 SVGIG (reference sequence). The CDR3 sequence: CAWSSHGTEAFF. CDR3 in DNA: TGTGCCTGGAGTTCCCATGGCACTGAAGCTTTCTTT.

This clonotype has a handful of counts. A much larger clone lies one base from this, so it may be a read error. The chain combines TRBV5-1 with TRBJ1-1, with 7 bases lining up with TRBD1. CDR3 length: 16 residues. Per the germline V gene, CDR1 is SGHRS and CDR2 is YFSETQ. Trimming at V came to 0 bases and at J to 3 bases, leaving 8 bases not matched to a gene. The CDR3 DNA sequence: TGCGCCAGCAGCTTGGGACAGGGTTCGATGGACACTGAAGCTTTCTTT. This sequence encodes CASSLGQGSMDTEAFF.

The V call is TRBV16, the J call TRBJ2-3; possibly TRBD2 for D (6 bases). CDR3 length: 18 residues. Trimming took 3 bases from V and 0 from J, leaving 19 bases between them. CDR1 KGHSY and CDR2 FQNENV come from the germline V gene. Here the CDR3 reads CASSQPRGDAGSTDTQYF. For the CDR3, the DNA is TGTGCCAGCAGCCAGCCCCGAGGGGACGCGGGAAGCACAGATACGCAGTATTTT.

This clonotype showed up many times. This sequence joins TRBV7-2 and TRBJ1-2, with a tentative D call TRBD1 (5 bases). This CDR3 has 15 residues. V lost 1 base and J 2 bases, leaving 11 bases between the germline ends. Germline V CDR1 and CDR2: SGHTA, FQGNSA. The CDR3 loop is CASSLVSRVNYGYTF. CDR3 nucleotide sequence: TGTGCCAGCAGCTTAGTAAGCAGGGTGAACTATGGCTACACCTTC.

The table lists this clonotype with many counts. CDR3 bases: TGTGCCAGCAGCCCGGGACAGGGAACTGAAGCTTTCTTT. This sequence encodes CASSPGQGTEAFF. The chain links TRBV3-1 to TRBJ1-1; TRBD1 aligns across 9 bases. The CDR3 is 13 residues long. Germline loops: CDR1 LGHDT, CDR2 YNNKEL (reference sequence). J gave up 5 bases and V 4 bases, and 2 bases lay outside the gene matches.

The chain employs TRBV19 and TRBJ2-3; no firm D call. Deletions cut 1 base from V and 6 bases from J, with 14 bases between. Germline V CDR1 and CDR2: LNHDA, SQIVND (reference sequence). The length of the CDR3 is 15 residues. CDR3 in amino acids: CASSIGSPAMDTQYF. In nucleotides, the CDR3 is TGTGCCAGTAGTATAGGGTCTCCAGCAATGGATACGCAGTATTTT.

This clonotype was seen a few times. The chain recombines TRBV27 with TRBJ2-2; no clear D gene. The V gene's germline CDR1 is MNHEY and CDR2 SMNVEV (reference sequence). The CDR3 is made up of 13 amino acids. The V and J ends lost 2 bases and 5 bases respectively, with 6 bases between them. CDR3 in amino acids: CASSLKVTGELFF. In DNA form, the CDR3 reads TGTGCCAGCAGTTTAAAGGTTACCGGGGAGCTGTTTTTT.